What follows are 18 T cell receptor delta chains derived from one specimen sequenced in a study of gamma-delta T cells after stem cell transplantation. TCRdb re-called clones from the RT-PCR reads via CATT. Of 3,000 to 3,500 delta-chain clones in the sample, 1.9% were seen once. Sequenced material: gamma-delta T cells. The receptors shown here come from a human donor. It is not recorded whose cells these are; they may come from a transplant donor.

Comments on this clone: This likely traces to a read error, being one base from a far larger clone. The rearrangement joins TRDV1 to TRDJ1, with 12 nucleotides matching TRDD3. In germline, CDR1 is TSWWSYY, CDR2 QGS. V lost 0 bases, J lost 3 bases, and 32 bases stayed unmatched. CDR3 length equals 26 residues. The CDR3 DNA follows: TGTGCTCTTGGGGAACTGAGTCTGGCCCCCGGGGACTGGGGGATACTCGAAGGATTACACGCCGATAAACTCATCTTT. Its protein is CALGELSLAPGDWGILEGLHADKLIF.

This clone is medium-sized by share. The J gene is TRDJ3, the V gene TRDV2; TRDD3 matches 7 bases. CDR3 length equals 25 residues. V lost 0 bases to trimming and J lost 1 base; unmatched junction nucleotides: 26. Germline V CDR1 and CDR2: GEAIGNYY, EKD. CDR3 protein: CACDTVSGWGTPLRLSSWDTRQMFF. CDR3 sequence (DNA): TGTGCCTGTGACACCGTGAGTGGATGGGGGACCCCGCTTCGTTTATCGTCCTGGGACACCCGACAGATGTTTTTC.

This clone is medium-sized. V is TRDV2 and J is TRDJ1, with 10 positions matching TRDD3. Germline V lookup: CDR1 GEAIGNYY, CDR2 EKD. V was pared by 0 bases and J by 4 bases, with 13 bases of the junction left unmatched. This CDR3 is 18 amino acids long. CDR3 sequence: CACDTIGETGGFGDKLIF. The CDR3 DNA reads TGTGCCTGTGACACCATTGGCGAAACTGGGGGATTTGGCGATAAACTCATCTTT.

Relative to its sample, this clone is medium-sized. Other DNA sequences in the same sample also yield this CDR3. This chain links TRDV2 with TRDJ1; 10 bases line up with TRDD3. The CDR3 has 19 amino acids. J was trimmed by 0 bases and V by 4 bases; bases with no gene match: 16. CDR1 GEAIGNYY and CDR2 EKD come from the germline V gene. CDR3 DNA sequence: TGTGCCTGTGAGCCCGTGGGGGATACCAAAGGTAGAGACACCGATAAACTCATCTTT. Translated, it gives CACEPVGDTKGRDTDKLIF.

V gene TRDV2 combines with J gene TRDJ1; 12 bases line up with TRDD3. CDR1 GEAIGNYY and CDR2 EKD come from the germline V gene. J lost 0 bases, V lost 3 bases, and 19 bases had no gene match. The CDR3 spans 21 residues. The CDR3 region is CACDRIRILGDTGGHTDKLIF. Written as DNA, the CDR3 is TGTGCCTGTGACCGGATTCGTATACTGGGGGATACTGGGGGACACACCGATAAACTCATCTTT.

This clone turned up a few times. This rearrangement joins TRDV2 to TRDJ1, with TRDD3 matching over 9 bases. From germline, CDR1 is GEAIGNYY and CDR2 EKD. V gave up 0 bases and J gave up 0 bases; unmatched junction bases: 13. The CDR3 consists of 19 residues. The CDR3 DNA follows: TGTGCCTGTGACACCGTACTGGGGGAGGAACCCCCGTACACCGATAAACTCATCTTT. Translating gives CACDTVLGEEPPYTDKLIF.

This clone is medium-sized by share. This sequence joins TRDV2 and TRDJ1; 9 nucleotides agree with TRDD3. The CDR3 loop spans 14 amino acids. V shed 2 bases and J 2 bases; nucleotides not matched to a gene: 2. Germline-derived CDR1 and CDR2 are GEAIGNYY and EKD. The CDR3 nucleotides read TGTGCCTGTGACAACCTGGGGGATACCGATAAACTCATCTTT. This translates into CACDNLGDTDKLIF.

In the case of this clone: One junction end disagrees with the germline gene, perhaps due to a read error. This chain uses TRDV2 with TRDJ1, with 8 bases that match TRDD3. The CDR3 consists of 18 residues. Per germline, CDR1 GEAIGNYY and CDR2 EKD. The CDR3 is CACDTVFRLGANTDRLIF. The CDR3 nucleotides read TGTGCCTGTGACACAGTATTCCGACTGGGGGCTAACACCGATAGACTCATCTTT.

This clone is termed medium-sized. This same CDR3 is encoded by further DNA sequences in the sample. The rearrangement uses TRDV2 and TRDJ1, with D tentatively TRDD3 (6 bases). V was shortened by 4 bases and J by 2 bases, with 10 bases between the two germline ends. Germline values: CDR1 GEAIGNYY, CDR2 EKD. This CDR3 is 13 amino acids long. Here the CDR3 DNA reads TGTGCCTGTGAGAGGCTGGGGACCGATAAACTCATCTTT. It specifies CACERLGTDKLIF.

This clone is labeled as large. The chain uses TRDV2 and TRDJ1; TRDD3 agrees at 11 bases. The germline V gene encodes CDR1 GEAIGNYY and CDR2 EKD. The J segment lost 0 bases and the V segment lost 0 bases, leaving 8 bases of the junction unmatched. The CDR3 is 18 amino acids. The CDR3 loop reads CACDTVAGGYLHTDKLIF. CDR3 sequence (DNA): TGTGCCTGTGACACCGTGGCTGGGGGATACCTACACACCGATAAACTCATCTTT.

This clone was counted only a few times. It may be a read error: a sequence one base away is much more abundant. CDR3 amino acids: CARDTVLGGRSSWDTRQMFF. Written as DNA, the CDR3 is TGTGCCCGTGACACCGTGCTGGGGGGCCGCAGCTCCTGGGACACCCGACAGATGTTTTTC. This chain links TRDV2 with TRDJ3, with 7 positions matching TRDD3. Germline CDR1 and CDR2: GEAIGNYY and EKD. This CDR3 is 20 amino acids long.

This clone was recorded a few times. With a far larger clone one base away, a read error is the likely cause. Other DNA sequences within the sample encode an identical CDR3. The chain is built from TRDV2 and TRDJ1; TRDD3 is a possible D gene (6 bases). This CDR3 is built from 19 residues. The germline CDR1 and CDR2 sequences are GEAIGNYY and EKD. CDR3 loop: CACDTVVTNGLGDTDKLIF. CDR3 bases: TGTGCTTGTGACACCGTGGTTACGAATGGGTTGGGGGACACCGATAAACTCATCTTT.

This clone is categorized as medium-sized. The chain joins TRDV2 to TRDJ2; 8 bases fit TRDD3. V lost 3 bases, J lost 7 bases, and 18 bases stayed unmatched. The CDR3 spans 18 residues. The germline CDR1 and CDR2 sequences are GEAIGNYY and EKD. CDR3 region: CACDPLGIHPPMGAQLFF. The DNA of the CDR3 is TGTGCCTGTGACCCACTGGGGATACACCCCCCCATGGGAGCACAACTCTTCTTT.

This clone was detected a few times. Additional DNA sequences in this sample encode the identical CDR3. This chain uses TRDV2 with TRDJ3; TRDD3 matches at 12 bases. This CDR3 is built from 18 residues. Trimming took 0 bases from V and 10 from J; bases not matched to a gene: 9. CDR1 and CDR2 from the germline V gene are GEAIGNYY and EKD. The CDR3 DNA reads TGTGCCTGTGACACCTTACTGGGGGATACCGCAGAGACCCGACAGATGTTTTTC. It is translated as CACDTLLGDTAETRQMFF.

This clone is medium-sized in the sample. This sample includes further DNA sequences coding for the same CDR3. The chain couples TRDV2 to TRDJ1; D may be TRDD3 (5 bases). This CDR3 spans 15 amino acids. Per the germline V gene, CDR1 is GEAIGNYY and CDR2 is EKD. Trimming took off 7 bases at V and 0 bases at J, with 17 bases between the two ends. The CDR3 bases are TGTGCCTGCCTAAAGCTGGGAGGGGACACCGATAAACTCATCTTT. This translates into CACLKLGGDTDKLIF.

This clone turned up a few times. This likely stems from a read error, as it lies one base from a far larger clone. The same CDR3 is also encoded by other DNA sequences in this sample. J is TRDJ1 and V is TRDV2; TRDD3 matches at 12 bases. After removal of 0 bases from V and 4 bases from J, the junction contained 8 bases not matched to a gene. In germline, CDR1 is GEAIGNYY, CDR2 EKD. The length of the CDR3 is 17 residues. CDR3 coding DNA: TGTGCCTGTGACACCTTAAGTACTGGGGGATACAACGATAAACTCATCTTT. Protein sequence: CACDTLSTGGYNDKLIF.

This clone counts as medium-sized (0.01 to 0.1%). This sample includes further DNA sequences coding for the same CDR3. V gene TRDV2 combines with J gene TRDJ1; D call uncertain. Trimming removed 1 base from V and 2 bases from J, with 13 bases in between. The germline CDR1 and CDR2 sequences are GEAIGNYY and EKD. The CDR3 contains 15 residues. This CDR3 reads CACDTIARPTDKLIF. CDR3 nucleotide sequence: TGTGCCTGTGACACTATAGCCCGGCCAACCGATAAACTCATCTTT.

This clone was seen only a few times. TCRdb shows a much larger clone's protein in place of this DNA's translation, and the two differ at residue 5, likely through a read error; the protein shown is translated from the DNA. This chain uses TRDV2 with TRDJ1; tentatively, D is TRDD3 (5 bases). Per germline, CDR1 GEAIGNYY and CDR2 EKD. Trimming removed 4 bases from V and 0 bases from J, with 20 bases in between. The CDR3 has 17 amino acids. In DNA, the CDR3 is TGTGCCTGTGATGAGGTAACCGGGGGTTTGTACACCGATAAACTCATCTTT. Protein sequence: CACDEVTGGLYTDKLIF.